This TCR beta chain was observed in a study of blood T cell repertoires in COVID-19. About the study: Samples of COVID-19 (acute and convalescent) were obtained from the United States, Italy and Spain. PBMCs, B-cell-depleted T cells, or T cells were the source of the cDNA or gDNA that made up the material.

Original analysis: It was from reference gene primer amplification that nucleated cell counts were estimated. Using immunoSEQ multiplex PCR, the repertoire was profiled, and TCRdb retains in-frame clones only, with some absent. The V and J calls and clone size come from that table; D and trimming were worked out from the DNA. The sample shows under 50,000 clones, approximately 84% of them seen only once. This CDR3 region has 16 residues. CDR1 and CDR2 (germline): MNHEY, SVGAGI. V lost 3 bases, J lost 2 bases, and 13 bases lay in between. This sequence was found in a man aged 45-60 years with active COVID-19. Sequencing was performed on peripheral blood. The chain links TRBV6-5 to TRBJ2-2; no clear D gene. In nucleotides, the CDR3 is TGTGCCAGCAGTTATACAAGAGTAGCAAACACCGGGGAGCTGTTTTTT. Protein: CASSYTRVANTGELFF.